A single sample gave rise to the 20 T cell receptor beta chains below, sequenced in a study of patients and donors after allogeneic stem cell transplantation. TCRdb reprocessed the RT-PCR reads with MiXCR, giving one entry per CDR3 protein. The data contain roughly 1,700 distinct CDR3 sequences, approximately 4.8% of them singletons. Sequenced sample: blood, either unsorted or a sorted T cell fraction (not recorded which). The receptors come from a human donor who was either an allogeneic HSCT recipient or a stem cell or donor lymphocyte infusion donor (not recorded which). It is not recorded whose cells these are; they may come from a transplant donor.

In its sample, this clonotype ranks as large. V is TRBV2 and J is TRBJ1-2, with a weak D call TRBD1 (5 bases). Germline CDR1 SNHLY, CDR2 FYNNEI. This CDR3 contains 13 residues. V was clipped by 9 bases and J by 0 bases, with 11 bases between them. The CDR3 DNA reads TGTGCCAGGGCACAGGCGTCTAACTATGGCTACACCTTC. Residues: CARAQASNYGYTF.

This clonotype was observed a few times. The chain links TRBV5-8 to TRBJ2-7, with TRBD1 as a possible D gene (5 bases). V was shortened by 4 bases and J by 3 bases, with 8 bases between the two germline ends. Per germline, CDR1 SGHTS and CDR2 YDEGEE. The CDR3 extends over 12 amino acids. CDR3 coding DNA: TGTGCCAGCAGCGGGCAGGGCTACGAGCAGTACTTC. It encodes CASSGQGYEQYF.

By proportion, this clonotype is medium-sized. The rearrangement joins TRBV11-2 to TRBJ1-1, with 7 bases aligning to TRBD1. Losses at the gene ends were 4 bases for V and 8 bases for J; bases not matched to a gene: 4. The CDR3 is 12 amino acids. Germline V gene sequence: CDR1 SGHAT, CDR2 FQNNGV. The CDR3 sequence is CASSYGTEEAFF. CDR3 DNA: TGTGCCAGCAGCTATGGGACAGAAGAAGCTTTCTTT.

This clonotype is judged medium-sized. The J gene is TRBJ1-3, the V gene TRBV7-8; no clear D gene. The germline CDR1 and CDR2 sequences are SGHVS and FQNEAQ. Trimming shortened V by 5 bases and J by 0 bases, and 8 bases separated the two germline ends. The length of the CDR3 is 14 residues. In DNA form, the CDR3 reads TGTGCCAGCAGCCGCCGGGGCTCTGGAAACACCATATATTTT. Encoded protein: CASSRRGSGNTIYF.

This clonotype rates as medium-sized. This chain uses TRBV6-4 with TRBJ2-1; 12 bases align to TRBD2. With 3 bases clipped from V and 9 bases from J, the junction kept 3 bases outside the gene matches. The CDR3 totals 14 residues. CDR1 and CDR2 (germline): MRHNA, SNTAGT. The CDR3 bases are TGTGCCAGCAGTGAACTAGCGGGAGGACGTGAGCAGTTCTTC. Amino acid sequence: CASSELAGGREQFF.

This clonotype was counted only a few times. This chain joins TRBV7-3 and TRBJ2-1; D tentatively reads TRBD1 or TRBD2 (5 bases each). This CDR3 spans 16 amino acids. V dropped 4 bases and J dropped 0 bases, with 13 bases sitting between them. Germline V lookup: CDR1 SGHTA, CDR2 FQGTGA. CDR3 amino acids: CASSSVGDPSYNEQFF. DNA for the CDR3: TGTGCCAGCAGCTCCGTGGGGGACCCCTCCTACAATGAGCAGTTCTTC.

By sample fraction, this clonotype is medium-sized (0.01 to 0.1%). The gene calls are TRBV11-2 and TRBJ2-7, with no clear D. V dropped 1 base and J dropped 4 bases, with 11 bases sitting between them. CDR3 length: 14 amino acids. The germline V gene has CDR1 SGHAT and CDR2 FQNNGV. The CDR3: CASSLAGGNYEQYF. The CDR3 bases are TGTGCCAGCAGCTTAGCAGGTGGGAATTACGAGCAGTACTTC.

This clonotype is judged medium-sized. The chain links TRBV13 to TRBJ1-2; D remains ambiguous. The germline V gene encodes CDR1 PRHDT and CDR2 FYEKMQ (reference sequence). The CDR3 sequence is 13 residues long. V lost 5 bases to trimming and J lost 8 bases, with 15 bases between them. CDR3 nucleotide sequence: TGTGCCAGCAGCGAGACCGCCTTCGCGGGCTACACCTTC. Encoded protein: CASSETAFAGYTF.

This clonotype was counted between two and nine times. J is TRBJ2-6 and V is TRBV6-5; D possibly uses TRBD1 or TRBD2 (5 bases each). V lost 2 bases to trimming and J lost 0 bases, with 8 bases between them. The CDR3 is 16 amino acids. The germline V gene has CDR1 MNHEY and CDR2 SVGAGI. CDR3 in DNA: TGTGCCAGCAGTTACGGGGGTGGCTCTGGGGCCAACGTCCTGACTTTC. This encodes CASSYGGGSGANVLTF.

This clonotype is classed as large. The chain couples TRBV4-1 to TRBJ1-1; a weak D match, TRBD1 (5 bases). Germline lookup yields CDR1 MGHRA and CDR2 YSYEKL. The CDR3 sequence is 15 residues long. V was clipped by 1 base and J by 6 bases, with 15 bases between them. In DNA form, the CDR3 reads TGCGCCAGCAGCCAAGGTCCTATCGGGGCTGCTGAAGCTTTCTTT. Protein: CASSQGPIGAAEAFF.

Details on this clonotype: A read error may produce the germline difference seen at one junction end. This chain joins TRBV4-1 and TRBJ2-1; TRBD1 might be the D (6 bases). This CDR3 contains 13 residues. CDR1 MGHRA and CDR2 YSYEKL come from the germline V gene. The CDR3 region is CASSQAMRQGTIF. CDR3 bases: TGCGCCAGCAGCCAAGCCATGCGGCAGGGGACGATCTTC.

This clonotype was detected a few times. This chain connects TRBV6-2 or TRBV6-3 to TRBJ2-7, with TRBD1 matching over 9 bases. V lost 4 bases and J lost 2; bases outside the gene matches: 3. The CDR3 has 14 residues. Germline CDR1 MNHEY, CDR2 SVGEGT. The CDR3 DNA follows: TGTGCCAGCAGTTCGGGACAGGGCCCCTACGAGCAGTACTTC. Translation gives CASSSGQGPYEQYF.

This clonotype is medium-sized (0.01 to 0.1%) within its sample. The chain uses TRBV6-1 and TRBJ1-2; D might be TRBD1 (6 bases). The V end was cut by 6 bases, the J end by 8 bases, with 16 bases between. Germline CDR1 is MNHNS and CDR2 is SASEGT. This CDR3 has 13 amino acids. The CDR3 here is CASSEDRWSGYTF. Here the CDR3 DNA reads TGTGCCAGCAGCGAGGACAGATGGAGCGGCTACACCTTC.

The chain has TRBV10-3 and TRBJ2-7; D unclear. Germline assignment: CDR1 ENHRY and CDR2 SYGVKD. This CDR3 comprises 12 residues. V gave up 3 bases and J gave up 2 bases, with 5 bases separating them. For the CDR3, the DNA is TGTGCCATCAGTGACGGTACCTACGAGCAGTACTTC. Translating it yields CAISDGTYEQYF.

This chain uses TRBV12-3 or TRBV12-4 with TRBJ2-3, with 8 bases fitting TRBD1. The CDR3 is 16 residues long. Losses at the gene ends were 6 bases for V and 3 bases for J; bases not matched to a gene: 11. CDR3 protein: CASSSYDRGSTDTQYF. CDR3 DNA sequence: TGTGCCAGCAGCTCCTACGACAGGGGCTCAACAGATACGCAGTATTTT.

This clonotype counts as medium-sized. The DNA for the CDR3 is TGTGCCAGCAGCTTAGATCGGGCGCTTTTGAAGTACTTC. Translating gives CASSLDRALLKYF. The rearrangement uses TRBV11-3 and TRBJ2-7; D is undetermined. Germline lookup yields CDR1 SGHNT and CDR2 YENEEA. With 0 bases removed from V and 11 bases from J, the gap between germline ends came to 14 bases. The CDR3 runs to 13 residues. Filled out from reference TRBV11-3 and TRBJ2-7, the complete variable domain reads EAGVVQSPRYKIIEKKQPVAFWCNPISGHNTLYWYLQNLGQGPELLIRYENEEAVDDSQLPKDRFSAERLKGVDSTLKIQPAELGDSAVYLCASSLDRALLKYFGPGTRLTVT.

This clonotype was seen more than once but under ten times. The chain employs TRBV6-1 and TRBJ1-3; D ambiguous. The ends were cut back, 7 bases at V and 4 bases at J, with 14 bases in the middle. The CDR3 is made up of 14 amino acids. Germline V CDR1 and CDR2: MNHNS, SASEGT. DNA of the CDR3: TGTGCCAGCACCACCATGGTGGGGGGAAACACCATATATTTT. Protein sequence: CASTTMVGGNTIYF.

The V and J genes are TRBV10-3 and TRBJ2-5, with unresolved D. V lost 0 bases and J lost 5, with 13 bases in between. Germline CDR1 ENHRY, CDR2 SYGVKD. The CDR3 sequence is 15 residues long. CDR3 in DNA: TGTGCCATCAGTGAGTCTAGAGGTATCGGGGAGACCCAGTACTTC. Translation: CAISESRGIGETQYF.

This clonotype was detected once. This chain connects TRBV7-9 to TRBJ1-1; 7 bases fit TRBD1. V lost 5 bases, J lost 5 bases, and 14 bases stayed unmatched. The CDR3 contains 16 residues. CDR1 SEHNR and CDR2 FQNEAQ come from the germline V gene (reference sequence). The CDR3 nucleotides are TGTGCCAGCAGCACGACCTACCGTGTCAGGGGGACTGAAGCTTTCTTT. It encodes CASSTTYRVRGTEAFF.

V is TRBV7-8 and J is TRBJ2-3, with TRBD2 matching 9 bases. From germline, CDR1 is SGHVS and CDR2 FQNEAQ. There are 15 residues in the CDR3. The V gene end was trimmed by 5 bases and the J gene end by 2 bases; junction bases not matched to a gene: 5. The CDR3 nucleotides read TGTGCCAGCAGCGGAGCGGGAGGCTACACAGATACGCAGTATTTT. Translating it yields CASSGAGGYTDTQYF.